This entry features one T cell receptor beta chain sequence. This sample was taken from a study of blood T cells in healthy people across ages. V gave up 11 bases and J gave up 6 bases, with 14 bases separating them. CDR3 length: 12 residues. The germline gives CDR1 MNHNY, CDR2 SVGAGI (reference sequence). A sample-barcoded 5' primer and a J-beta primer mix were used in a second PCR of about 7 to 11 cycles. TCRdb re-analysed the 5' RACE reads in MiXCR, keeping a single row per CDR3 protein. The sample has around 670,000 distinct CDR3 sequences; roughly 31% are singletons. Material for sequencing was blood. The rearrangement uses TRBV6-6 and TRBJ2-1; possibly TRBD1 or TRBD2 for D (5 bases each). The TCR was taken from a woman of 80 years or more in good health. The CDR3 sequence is CASGAVPNEQFF. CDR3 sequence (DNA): TGTGCCTCCGGGGCGGTTCCCAATGAGCAGTTCTTC.